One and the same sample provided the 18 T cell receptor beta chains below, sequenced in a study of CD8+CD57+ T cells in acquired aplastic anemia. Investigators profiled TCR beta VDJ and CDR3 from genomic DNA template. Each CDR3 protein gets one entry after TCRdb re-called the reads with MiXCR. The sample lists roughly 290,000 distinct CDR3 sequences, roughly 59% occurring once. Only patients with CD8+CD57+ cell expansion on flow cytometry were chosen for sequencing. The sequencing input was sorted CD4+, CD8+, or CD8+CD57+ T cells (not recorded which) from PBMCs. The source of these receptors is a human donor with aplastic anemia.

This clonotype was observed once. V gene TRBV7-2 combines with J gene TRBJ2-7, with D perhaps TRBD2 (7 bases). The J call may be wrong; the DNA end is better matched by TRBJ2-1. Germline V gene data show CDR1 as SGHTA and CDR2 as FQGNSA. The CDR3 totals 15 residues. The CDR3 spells CASSGGGFGYNEQFF. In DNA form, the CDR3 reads TGTGCCAGCAGCGGGGGGGGCTTCGGGTACAATGAGCAGTTCTTC.

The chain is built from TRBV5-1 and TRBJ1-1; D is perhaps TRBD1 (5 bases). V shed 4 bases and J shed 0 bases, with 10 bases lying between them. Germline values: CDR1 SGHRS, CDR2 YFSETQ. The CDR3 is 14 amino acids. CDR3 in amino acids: CASSPRTLNTEAFF. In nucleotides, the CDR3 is TGCGCCAGCAGCCCGAGGACACTGAACACTGAAGCTTTCTTT. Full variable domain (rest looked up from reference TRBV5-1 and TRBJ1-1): KAGVTQTPRYLIKTRGQQVTLSCSPISGHRSVSWYQQTPGQGLQFLFEYFSETQRNKGNFPGRFSGRQFSNSRSEMNVSTLELGDSALYLCASSPRTLNTEAFFGQGTRLTVV.

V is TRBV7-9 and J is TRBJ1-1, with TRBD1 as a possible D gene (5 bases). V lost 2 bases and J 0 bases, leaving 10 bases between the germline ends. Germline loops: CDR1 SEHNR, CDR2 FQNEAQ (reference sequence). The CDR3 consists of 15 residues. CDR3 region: CASSLNQGLNTEAFF. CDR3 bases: TGTGCCAGCAGCTTAAATCAGGGATTGAACACTGAAGCTTTCTTT.

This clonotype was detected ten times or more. Here the CDR3 reads CASSETVRLDAYGYTF. The CDR3 DNA sequence: TGTGCCAGCAGTGAAACTGTCCGCTTAGATGCCTATGGCTACACCTTC. The chain links TRBV2 to TRBJ1-2; D is unresolved. CDR3 length: 16 residues. The germline gives CDR1 SNHLY, CDR2 FYNNEI. Deletions cut 2 bases from V and 4 bases from J, with 17 bases between. Complete variable domain (other parts from reference TRBV2 and TRBJ1-2): EPEVTQTPSHQVTQMGQEVILRCVPISNHLYFYWYRQILGQKVEFLVSFYNNEISEKSEIFDDQFSVERPDGSNFTLKIRSTKLEDSAMYFCASSETVRLDAYGYTFGSGTRLTVV.

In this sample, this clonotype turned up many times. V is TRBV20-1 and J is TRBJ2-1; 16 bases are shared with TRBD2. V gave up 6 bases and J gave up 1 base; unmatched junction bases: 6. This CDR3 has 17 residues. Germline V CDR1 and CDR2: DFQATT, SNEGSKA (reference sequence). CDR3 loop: CSARLGLAGGSYNEQFF. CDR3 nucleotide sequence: TGCAGTGCCAGGCTGGGACTAGCGGGAGGGTCCTACAATGAGCAGTTCTTC.

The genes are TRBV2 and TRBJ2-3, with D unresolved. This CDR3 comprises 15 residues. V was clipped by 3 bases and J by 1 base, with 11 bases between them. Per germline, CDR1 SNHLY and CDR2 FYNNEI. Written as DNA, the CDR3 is TGTGCCAGCAGTGAGGGTCCGTTGGGCACAGATACGCAGTATTTT. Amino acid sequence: CASSEGPLGTDTQYF.

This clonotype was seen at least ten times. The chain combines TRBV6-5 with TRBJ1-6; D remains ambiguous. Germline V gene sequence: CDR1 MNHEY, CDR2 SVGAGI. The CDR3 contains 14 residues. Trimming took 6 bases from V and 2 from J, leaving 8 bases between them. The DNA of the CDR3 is TGTGCCAGCAGACAAGGGCCCTATAATTCACCCCTCCACTTT. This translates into CASRQGPYNSPLHF.

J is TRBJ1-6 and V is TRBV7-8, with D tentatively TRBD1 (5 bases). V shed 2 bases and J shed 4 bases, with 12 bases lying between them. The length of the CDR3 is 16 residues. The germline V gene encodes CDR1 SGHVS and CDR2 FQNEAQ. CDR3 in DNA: TGTGCCAGCAGCTTAATAGACAGCGCTTATAATTCACCCCTCCACTTT. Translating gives CASSLIDSAYNSPLHF.

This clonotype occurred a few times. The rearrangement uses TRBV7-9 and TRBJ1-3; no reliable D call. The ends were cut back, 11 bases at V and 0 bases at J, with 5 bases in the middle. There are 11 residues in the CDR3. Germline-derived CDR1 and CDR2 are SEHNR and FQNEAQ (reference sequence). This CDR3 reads CAVLSGNTIYF. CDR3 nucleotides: TGTGCCGTACTCTCTGGAAACACCATATATTTT.

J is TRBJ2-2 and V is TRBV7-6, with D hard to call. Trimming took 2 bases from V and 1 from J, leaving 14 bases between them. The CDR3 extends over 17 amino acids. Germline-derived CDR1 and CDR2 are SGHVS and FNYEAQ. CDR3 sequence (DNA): TGTGCCAGCAGCTTACCCCCCTCCGGTTTGAACACCGGGGAGCTGTTTTTT. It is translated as CASSLPPSGLNTGELFF.

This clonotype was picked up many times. DNA of the CDR3: TGTGCCAGCAGCTTAGGGGCGGTCACAGATACGCAGTATTTT. Translated: CASSLGAVTDTQYF. The chain has TRBV11-3 and TRBJ2-3; D gene unclear. Germline V gives CDR1 SGHNT, CDR2 YENEEA. The CDR3 length is 14 residues. Trimming pared 1 base from V and 2 bases from J, leaving 7 bases between.

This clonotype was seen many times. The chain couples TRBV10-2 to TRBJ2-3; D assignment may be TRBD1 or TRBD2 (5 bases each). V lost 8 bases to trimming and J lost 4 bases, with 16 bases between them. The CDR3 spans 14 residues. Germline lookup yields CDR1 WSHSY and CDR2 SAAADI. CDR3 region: CASREPGPPDTQYF. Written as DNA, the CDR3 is TGCGCCAGCCGGGAACCGGGACCGCCAGATACGCAGTATTTT.

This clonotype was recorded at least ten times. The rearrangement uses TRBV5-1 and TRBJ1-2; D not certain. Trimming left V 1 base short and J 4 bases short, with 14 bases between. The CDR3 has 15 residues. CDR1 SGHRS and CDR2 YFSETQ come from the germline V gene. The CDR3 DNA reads TGCGCCAGCAGCTTGATGTCCCCAGCGATCTATGGCTACACCTTC. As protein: CASSLMSPAIYGYTF.

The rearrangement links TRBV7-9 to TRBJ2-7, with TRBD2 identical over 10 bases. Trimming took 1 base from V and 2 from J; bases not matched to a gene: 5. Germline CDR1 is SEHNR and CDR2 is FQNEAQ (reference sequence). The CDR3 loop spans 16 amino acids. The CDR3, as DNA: TGTGCCAGCAGCTTAGAGGGACTAGCGAACCCCTACGAGCAGTACTTC. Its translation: CASSLEGLANPYEQYF.

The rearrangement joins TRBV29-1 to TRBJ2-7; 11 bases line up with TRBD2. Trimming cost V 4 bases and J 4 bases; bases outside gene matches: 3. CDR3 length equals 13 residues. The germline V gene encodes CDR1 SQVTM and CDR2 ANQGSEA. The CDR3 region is CSVGTSGSYEQYF. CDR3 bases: TGCAGCGTTGGAACTAGCGGGAGTTACGAGCAGTACTTC.

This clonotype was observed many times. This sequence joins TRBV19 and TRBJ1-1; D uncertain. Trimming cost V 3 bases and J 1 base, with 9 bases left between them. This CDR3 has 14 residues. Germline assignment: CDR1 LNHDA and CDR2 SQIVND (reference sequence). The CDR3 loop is CASSIWGSNTEAFF. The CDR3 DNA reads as TGTGCCAGTAGTATCTGGGGATCGAACACTGAAGCTTTCTTT.

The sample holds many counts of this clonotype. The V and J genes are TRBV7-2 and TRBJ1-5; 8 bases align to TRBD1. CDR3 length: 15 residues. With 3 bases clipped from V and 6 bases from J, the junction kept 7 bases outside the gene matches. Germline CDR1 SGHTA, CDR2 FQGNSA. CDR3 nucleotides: TGTGCCAGCAGCTTTTCCAGGGGGCAAGGTCAGCCCCAGCATTTT. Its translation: CASSFSRGQGQPQHF.

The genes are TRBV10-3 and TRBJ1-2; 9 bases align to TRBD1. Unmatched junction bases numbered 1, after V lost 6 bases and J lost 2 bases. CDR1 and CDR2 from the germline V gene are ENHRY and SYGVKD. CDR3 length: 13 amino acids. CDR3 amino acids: CAIRTGGNYGYTF. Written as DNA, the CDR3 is TGTGCCATCAGGACAGGGGGGAACTATGGCTACACCTTC.